What follows is one T cell receptor (beta chain) and its context. The antigen remains unidentified. Autoimmune disease history or systemic immunosuppression disqualified patients. This entry is derived from a study of OX40 agonist ivuxolimab in advanced cancers. About the research overall: Patients in dose escalation had liver, melanoma, kidney or head and neck cancers.

Study-wide results and caveats: Some patients without response likewise showed low normalized clonal expansion.

The assay was immunoSEQ multiplex PCR, and TCRdb's table has in-frame clones only and misses some. The sample has about 86,000 clones, about 91% seen once. The V gene lost 2 bases and the J gene lost 1 base, with 10 bases spanning the gap. In germline, CDR1 is LGHNA, CDR2 YSLEER. The CDR3 contains 15 residues. The chain combines TRBV4-3 with TRBJ2-3; weak D call: TRBD1 (6 bases). Sequences were derived from CD4+ or CD8+ T cells sorted from blood, sampled in a trial of the OX40 agonist ivuxolimab. The clonotype originates from an adult with an advanced solid tumor such as melanoma, head and neck, liver or kidney cancer. Written as DNA, the CDR3 is TGCGCCAGCAGCCAACAGGGGCCTGGCACAGATACGCAGTATTTT. This gives the protein CASSQQGPGTDTQYF.